This is a list of T cell receptor beta chains from one sample in a study of blood T cell repertoires in COVID-19. TCRdb's copy holds only in-frame clones and misses some; the assay was immunoSEQ multiplex PCR. This sample has a few hundred thousand clones, with approximately 89% found just once. The sequencing sample was made of peripheral blood. The receptors shown here come from a middle-aged woman who had recovered from COVID-19. Both conserved end residues are part of each CDR3. Each record gives: V gene, D gene, J gene, clone size, CDR3 DNA, CDR3 protein. D genes are given only for firm matches. Only some rows state a clone size, as once, few, many or a class for expanded clones.

v_gene: TRBV9; d_gene: TRBD2; j_gene: TRBJ2-3; abundance: .; CDR3nt: TGTGCCAGCAGCCCGGGACTAGCGGGGGGCACAGATACGCAGTATTTT; CDR3aa: CASSPGLAGGTDTQYF
v_gene: TRBV24-1; d_gene: .; j_gene: TRBJ2-6; abundance: .; CDR3nt: TGTGCCACCAGTGGGGTTGGGGGGACTGGGGCCAACGTCCTGACTTTC; CDR3aa: CATSGVGGTGANVLTF
v_gene: TRBV7-2; d_gene: .; j_gene: TRBJ2-1; abundance: .; CDR3nt: TGTGCCAGCAGCTTCGGCTACAATGAGCAGTTCTTC; CDR3aa: CASSFGYNEQFF
v_gene: TRBV7-7; d_gene: .; j_gene: TRBJ2-2; abundance: .; CDR3nt: TGTGCCAGCAGCCTACAACAGGGATCCGGGGAGCTGTTTTTT; CDR3aa: CASSLQQGSGELFF
v_gene: TRBV24-1; d_gene: TRBD2; j_gene: TRBJ2-5; abundance: .; CDR3nt: TGTGCCACCAGTGACCCAAGACTAGCGGGAGGACCGGAGACCCAGTACTTC; CDR3aa: CATSDPRLAGGPETQYF
v_gene: TRBV13; d_gene: TRBD2; j_gene: TRBJ2-2; abundance: .; CDR3nt: TGTGCCAGCGCCAGCGGGGGGCCTGTCGGGGAGCTGTTTTTT; CDR3aa: CASASGGPVGELFF
v_gene: TRBV7-9; d_gene: TRBD2; j_gene: TRBJ2-7; abundance: .; CDR3nt: TGTGCCAGCAGCCCAAGGCCGCGGGGGGGCCTCCCCTACGAGCAGTACTTC; CDR3aa: CASSPRPRGGLPYEQYF
v_gene: TRBV7-2; d_gene: TRBD2; j_gene: TRBJ2-5; abundance: .; CDR3nt: TGTGCCAGCAGCCAAAAGGGACTAGCGACTTTGAGTCAAGAGACCCAGTACTTC; CDR3aa: CASSQKGLATLSQETQYF
v_gene: TRBV5-1; d_gene: TRBD2; j_gene: TRBJ2-7; abundance: .; CDR3nt: TGCGCCAGCAGCTTGGGGCTAGCGGGGGGCCGCAACTACGAGCAGTACTTC; CDR3aa: CASSLGLAGGRNYEQYF
v_gene: TRBV28; d_gene: .; j_gene: TRBJ2-3; abundance: .; CDR3nt: TGTGCCAGCAGTCGAACCGGGACTCGAACAGATACGCAGTATTTT; CDR3aa: CASSRTGTRTDTQYF
v_gene: TRBV5-6; d_gene: .; j_gene: TRBJ2-7; abundance: .; CDR3nt: TGTGCCAGCAGCCGGGGAGACCTCCGGTGGTACGAGCAGTACTTC; CDR3aa: CASSRGDLRWYEQYF
v_gene: TRBV10-3; d_gene: .; j_gene: TRBJ2-7; abundance: .; CDR3nt: TGTGCCATCAGTGAGGGGCCAGAGTGGTACTTC; CDR3aa: CAISEGPEWYF
v_gene: TRBV18; d_gene: TRBD1; j_gene: TRBJ2-5; abundance: .; CDR3nt: TGTGCCAGCTCAGAGGGACAGGGCGGCAGGGAGACCCAGTACTTC; CDR3aa: CASSEGQGGRETQYF
v_gene: TRBV18; d_gene: .; j_gene: TRBJ2-1; abundance: once; CDR3nt: TGTGCCAGCTCAAGGGCGGACAAAGCGGGGTTCTTC; CDR3aa: CASSRADKAGFF
v_gene: TRBV29-1; d_gene: .; j_gene: TRBJ1-1; abundance: once; CDR3nt: TGCAGCGTTGGCGGAAGATTAATGAACACTGAAGCTTTCTTT; CDR3aa: CSVGGRLMNTEAFF
v_gene: TRBV18; d_gene: TRBD1; j_gene: TRBJ1-1; abundance: .; CDR3nt: TGTGCCAGCTCACCAAACAGGGGGGACACTGAAGCTTTCTTT; CDR3aa: CASSPNRGDTEAFF
v_gene: TRBV12-3/TRBV12-4; d_gene: .; j_gene: TRBJ1-6; abundance: .; CDR3nt: TGTGCCAGCAGTACCCGACAGAATTCACCCCTCCACTTT; CDR3aa: CASSTRQNSPLHF
v_gene: TRBV11-2; d_gene: TRBD2; j_gene: TRBJ2-1; abundance: .; CDR3nt: TGTGCCAGCAGCTCCCCCCGGGGGGGCTCCTACAATGAGCAGTTCTTC; CDR3aa: CASSSPRGGSYNEQFF
v_gene: TRBV29-1; d_gene: .; j_gene: TRBJ2-1; abundance: .; CDR3nt: TGCAGCGTGTGGGGGGGCGACAATGAGCAGTTCTTC; CDR3aa: CSVWGGDNEQFF
v_gene: TRBV10-2; d_gene: TRBD2; j_gene: TRBJ2-1; abundance: .; CDR3nt: TGCGCCAGCAGTGAGTCGAGCGGGGGATACAATGAGCAGTTCTTC; CDR3aa: CASSESSGGYNEQFF
v_gene: TRBV6-5; d_gene: .; j_gene: TRBJ2-7; abundance: .; CDR3nt: TGTGCCAGCCGGACGGCCGGGGACGAGCAGTACTTC; CDR3aa: CASRTAGDEQYF
v_gene: TRBV19; d_gene: .; j_gene: TRBJ1-2; abundance: once; CDR3nt: TGTGCCAGTAGCACTGAAACGGGTAATGGCTACACCTTC; CDR3aa: CASSTETGNGYTF
v_gene: TRBV28; d_gene: TRBD1; j_gene: TRBJ2-1; abundance: .; CDR3nt: TGTGCCAGCAGTGAGGACAGGGTAAAGCAGTTCTTC; CDR3aa: CASSEDRVKQFF
v_gene: TRBV30; d_gene: TRBD1; j_gene: TRBJ1-1; abundance: .; CDR3nt: TGTGCCTGGACAACAGGGGATGTAGAAACTGAAGCTTTCTTT; CDR3aa: CAWTTGDVETEAFF
v_gene: TRBV25-1; d_gene: .; j_gene: TRBJ1-1; abundance: .; CDR3nt: TGTGCCAGCAGTGAATTCGGGTCGAACACTGAAGCTTTCTTT; CDR3aa: CASSEFGSNTEAFF
v_gene: TRBV29-1; d_gene: TRBD1; j_gene: TRBJ2-2; abundance: .; CDR3nt: TGCAGCGTTATGACAGGGGACGCCGGGGAGCTGTTTTTT; CDR3aa: CSVMTGDAGELFF
v_gene: TRBV4-1; d_gene: .; j_gene: TRBJ2-1; abundance: .; CDR3nt: TGCGCCAGCAGCCAAGTACCTAGCGACTACAATGAGCAGTTCTTC; CDR3aa: CASSQVPSDYNEQFF
v_gene: TRBV7-2; d_gene: .; j_gene: TRBJ2-1; abundance: .; CDR3nt: TGTGCCAGCTCGGGGTTCCGCTCCTACAATGAGCAGTTCTTC; CDR3aa: CASSGFRSYNEQFF
v_gene: TRBV7-2; d_gene: .; j_gene: TRBJ1-1; abundance: .; CDR3nt: TGTGCCAGCAGCTTAGAGGAGGGTAGTACTGAAGCTTTCTTT; CDR3aa: CASSLEEGSTEAFF
v_gene: TRBV3-1/TRBV3-2; d_gene: .; j_gene: TRBJ1-2; abundance: .; CDR3nt: TGTGCCAGCAGCCAAAACAGGGTATCCTATGGCTACACCTTC; CDR3aa: CASSQNRVSYGYTF
v_gene: TRBV4-2; d_gene: TRBD1; j_gene: TRBJ1-6; abundance: .; CDR3nt: TGTGCCAGCAGCCAAGATAGGCGGTTCAGGGGGAGCTCCTATAATTCACCCCTCCACTTT; CDR3aa: CASSQDRRFRGSSYNSPLHF
v_gene: TRBV29-1; d_gene: TRBD2; j_gene: TRBJ2-3; abundance: .; CDR3nt: TGCAGCGTTGGGGCTAGCGGGAGTTCTACGCAGTATTTT; CDR3aa: CSVGASGSSTQYF
v_gene: TRBV13; d_gene: TRBD2; j_gene: TRBJ2-5; abundance: once; CDR3nt: TGTGCCAGCAGCCCCCGGGGGGGAGTCGAGACCCAGTACTTC; CDR3aa: CASSPRGGVETQYF
v_gene: TRBV27; d_gene: .; j_gene: TRBJ2-2; abundance: .; CDR3nt: TGTGCCAGCAGGGGTCGGACAAGGGATGCCGGGGAGCTGTTTTTT; CDR3aa: CASRGRTRDAGELFF
v_gene: TRBV5-1; d_gene: TRBD2; j_gene: TRBJ2-1; abundance: few; CDR3nt: TGCGCCAGCAGCTTGCGCGCTAGCGGGGTTAATGAGCAGTTCTTC; CDR3aa: CASSLRASGVNEQFF